This passage covers 2 T cell receptor beta chains from one sample sequenced in a study of blood T cells in healthy people across ages. PCR was performed a second time for about 7 to 11 cycles using a sample-barcoded 5' primer and a J-beta primer mix. In TCRdb, the 5' RACE reads were re-called with MiXCR into one record per CDR3 protein. The table records hundreds of thousands of distinct CDR3 sequences, 43% of them present only once. Material for sequencing was blood. Receptor source: a woman aged 55-69 years in good health.

This clonotype showed up just a few times. Compared with germline, one end of the junction differs, possibly owing to a read error. The V gene is TRBV29-1, the J gene TRBJ2-7; 7 nucleotides match TRBD1. The CDR3 consists of 13 residues. The germline gives CDR1 SQVTM, CDR2 ANQGSEA. CDR3 residues: CSAETTGSYEQYF. The CDR3 nucleotides are TGCAGCGCTGAAACGACAGGGTCCTACGAGCAGTACTTC.

This clonotype appeared a few times. The chain carries TRBV5-1 and TRBJ2-3; 7 nucleotides match TRBD2. Germline CDR1 and CDR2: SGHRS and YFSETQ. The J segment lost 5 bases and the V segment lost 0 bases, leaving 6 bases of the junction unmatched. The CDR3 contains 15 residues. CDR3 residues: CASSLDRGVRDTQYF. In DNA form, the CDR3 reads TGCGCCAGCAGCTTGGATCGGGGGGTGAGAGATACGCAGTATTTT.